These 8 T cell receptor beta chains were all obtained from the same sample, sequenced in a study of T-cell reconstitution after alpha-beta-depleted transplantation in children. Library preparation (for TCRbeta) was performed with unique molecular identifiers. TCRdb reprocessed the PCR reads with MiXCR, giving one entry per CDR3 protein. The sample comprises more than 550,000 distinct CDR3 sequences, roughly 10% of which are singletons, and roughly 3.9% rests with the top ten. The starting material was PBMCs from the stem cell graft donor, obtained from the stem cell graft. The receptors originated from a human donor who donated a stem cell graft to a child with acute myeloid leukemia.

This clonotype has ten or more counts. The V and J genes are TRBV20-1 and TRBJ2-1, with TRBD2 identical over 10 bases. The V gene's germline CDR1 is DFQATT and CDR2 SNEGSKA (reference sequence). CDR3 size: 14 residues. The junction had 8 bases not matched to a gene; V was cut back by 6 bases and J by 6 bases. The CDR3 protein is CSALPIAGGNEQFF. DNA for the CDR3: TGCAGTGCCCTTCCAATAGCGGGAGGCAATGAGCAGTTCTTC.

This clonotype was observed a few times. This chain's CDR3 is CASSLASPQETQYF. CDR3 nucleotide sequence: TGTGCCAGCAGCCTGGCTAGCCCTCAAGAGACCCAGTACTTC. The chain carries TRBV6-1 and TRBJ2-5; perhaps TRBD2 as D (5 bases). In germline, CDR1 is MNHNS, CDR2 SASEGT. The CDR3 runs 14 residues. V lost 6 bases and J lost 2, with 13 bases in between.

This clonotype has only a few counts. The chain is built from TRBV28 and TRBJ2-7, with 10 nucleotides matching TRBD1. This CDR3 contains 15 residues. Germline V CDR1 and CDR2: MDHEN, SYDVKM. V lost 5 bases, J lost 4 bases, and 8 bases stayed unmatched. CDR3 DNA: TGTGCCAGCAGTGGCCAGGGACAGGGGCTTTACGAGCAGTACTTC. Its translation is CASSGQGQGLYEQYF.

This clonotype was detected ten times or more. CDR3 region: CSVSPGLRETQYF. The CDR3, as DNA: TGCAGCGTTTCCCCGGGACTGAGAGAGACCCAGTACTTC. The J gene is TRBJ2-5, the V gene TRBV29-1; D possibly corresponds to TRBD2 (6 bases). Germline V gives CDR1 SQVTM, CDR2 ANQGSEA. The CDR3 consists of 13 residues. Trimming took 5 bases from V and 4 from J, leaving 14 bases between them.

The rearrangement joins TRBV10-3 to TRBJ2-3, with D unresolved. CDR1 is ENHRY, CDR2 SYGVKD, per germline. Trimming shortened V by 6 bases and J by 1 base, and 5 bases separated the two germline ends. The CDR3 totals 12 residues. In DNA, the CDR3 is TGTGCCATCAGAGAGGGCACAGATACGCAGTATTTT. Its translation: CAIREGTDTQYF.

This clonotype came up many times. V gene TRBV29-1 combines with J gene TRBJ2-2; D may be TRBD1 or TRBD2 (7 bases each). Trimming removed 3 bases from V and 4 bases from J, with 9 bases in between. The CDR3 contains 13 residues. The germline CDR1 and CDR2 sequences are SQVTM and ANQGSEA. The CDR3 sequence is CSVDRGGTGELFF. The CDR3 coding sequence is TGCAGCGTTGACAGGGGGGGCACCGGGGAGCTGTTTTTT.

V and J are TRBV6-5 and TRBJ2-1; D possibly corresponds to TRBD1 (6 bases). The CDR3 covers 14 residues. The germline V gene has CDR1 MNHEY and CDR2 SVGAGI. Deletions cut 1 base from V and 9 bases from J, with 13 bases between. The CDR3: CASSYFRDISEQFF. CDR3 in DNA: TGTGCCAGCAGTTACTTCCGGGACATAAGTGAGCAGTTCTTC.

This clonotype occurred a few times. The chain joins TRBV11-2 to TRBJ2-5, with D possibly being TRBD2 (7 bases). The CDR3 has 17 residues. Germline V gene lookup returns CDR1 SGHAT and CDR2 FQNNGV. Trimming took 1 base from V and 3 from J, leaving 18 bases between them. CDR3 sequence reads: CASSLVPLRGGKETQYF. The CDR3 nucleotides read TGTGCCAGCAGCTTAGTACCTTTAAGGGGGGGAAAAGAGACCCAGTACTTC.